Each of the 32 T cell receptor beta chains below was sequenced from the same sample in a study of T-cell reconstitution after alpha-beta-depleted transplantation in children. As it was prepared, the TCRbeta library received unique molecular identifiers. TCRdb used MiXCR to reprocess the PCR reads, holding one entry per CDR3 protein. Of some 600,000 distinct CDR3 sequences in the sample, 13% were seen once. This specimen was PBMCs, mostly from graft donor cells, taken 360 days after TCRalphabeta/CD19-depleted stem cell transplant. Source of these receptors: a male patient younger than 18 who had a stem cell transplant for acute myeloid leukemia, so the T cells may come from the graft donor.

This clonotype was seen only a few times. V and J are TRBV27 and TRBJ2-1; the match to TRBD1 covers 8 bases. Germline assignment: CDR1 MNHEY and CDR2 SMNVEV (reference sequence). This CDR3 is built from 15 residues. The trim removed 5 bases at V and 3 bases at J, leaving 6 bases unmatched. This CDR3 is CASSPPGQVYNEQFF. In nucleotides, the CDR3 is TGTGCCAGCAGTCCCCCGGGACAGGTCTACAATGAGCAGTTCTTC.

The chain combines TRBV20-1 with TRBJ1-4, with TRBD1 matching over 9 bases. Germline lookup yields CDR1 DFQATT and CDR2 SNEGSKA (reference sequence). This CDR3 has 15 amino acids. Germline trimming cut 5 bases from V and 7 bases from J; bases unmatched to any gene: 11. The CDR3: CSAAQSQGAPEKLFF. The CDR3 bases are TGCAGTGCTGCCCAATCACAGGGGGCCCCTGAAAAACTGTTTTTT.

The table lists this clonotype with a few counts. V usage is TRBV29-1 and J usage is TRBJ2-5; D possibly corresponds to TRBD2 (6 bases). There are 14 residues in the CDR3. From germline, CDR1 is SQVTM and CDR2 ANQGSEA. Trimming removed 6 bases from V and 2 bases from J, with 16 bases in between. Here the CDR3 DNA reads TGCAGCGTGGGTTTGGGGGGTGGGCAAGAGACCCAGTACTTC. It is translated as CSVGLGGGQETQYF.

This clonotype has more than one count but fewer than ten. The J gene is TRBJ2-7, the V gene TRBV20-1; 7 bases map to TRBD2. The germline CDR1 and CDR2 sequences are DFQATT and SNEGSKA (reference sequence). V trimming: 4 bases; J trimming: 3 bases; junction bases outside the gene matches: 12. CDR3 length: 15 residues. The CDR3 here is CSAMGVAGVVYEQYF. The CDR3 DNA is TGCAGTGCTATGGGGGTGGCGGGAGTGGTCTACGAGCAGTACTTC.

The chain combines TRBV7-9 with TRBJ2-7, with TRBD1 as a possible D gene (7 bases). Trimming cost V 8 bases and J 3 bases, with 11 bases left between them. The germline V gene encodes CDR1 SEHNR and CDR2 FQNEAQ (reference sequence). The CDR3 has 12 residues. In DNA, the CDR3 is TGTGCCAGCGGGAGGACAGGCTACGAGCAGTACTTC. It specifies CASGRTGYEQYF. Full variable domain (missing parts from reference TRBV7-9 and TRBJ2-7): DTGVSQNPRHKITKRGQNVTFRCDPISEHNRLYWYRQTLGQGPEFLTYFQNEAQLEKSRLLSDRFSAERPKGSFSTLEIQRTEQGDSAMYLCASGRTGYEQYFGPGTRLTVT.

The CDR3 nucleotides read TGCGCCAGCAGCTTGAGGTCCGCTTCACGGGGGACGAACACCGGGGAGCTGTTTTTT. Its translation: CASSLRSASRGTNTGELFF. The genes are TRBV5-1 and TRBJ2-2, with D perhaps TRBD2 (6 bases). Germline V gene sequence: CDR1 SGHRS, CDR2 YFSETQ. The CDR3 has 19 amino acids. Trimming left V 1 base short and J 0 bases short, with 19 bases between.

In this sample, this clonotype turned up a few times. The J gene is TRBJ2-7, the V gene TRBV18; tentative D call: TRBD1 (5 bases). CDR3 length equals 14 residues. Per the germline V gene, CDR1 is KGHSH and CDR2 is LQKENI. The V and J ends lost 1 base and 3 bases respectively, with 10 bases between them. CDR3 region: CASSPLDSYYEQYF. CDR3 DNA sequence: TGTGCCAGCTCACCACTCGACAGTTACTACGAGCAGTACTTC. The whole variable domain, filled in from reference TRBV18 and TRBJ2-7, reads NAGVMQNPRHLVRRRGQEARLRCSPMKGHSHVYWYRQLPEEGLKFMVYLQKENIIDESGMPKERFSAEFPKEGPSILRIQQVVRGDSAAYFCASSPLDSYYEQYFGPGTRLTVT.

This clonotype was picked up a small number of times. The V call is TRBV3-1, the J call TRBJ2-7; weak D call: TRBD2 (6 bases). The CDR3 sequence is 15 residues long. Germline V gene sequence: CDR1 LGHDT, CDR2 YNNKEL (reference sequence). V was clipped by 1 base and J by 3 bases, with 13 bases between them. This chain's CDR3 is CASSQGLVFGYEQYF. In DNA, the CDR3 is TGTGCCAGCAGCCAAGGACTAGTTTTCGGCTACGAGCAGTACTTC.

This chain uses TRBV7-6 with TRBJ2-1; D is perhaps TRBD2 (5 bases). The CDR3 totals 13 residues. Germline-derived CDR1 and CDR2 are SGHVS and FNYEAQ. Trimming removed 2 bases from V and 10 bases from J, with 12 bases in between. This CDR3 is CASSLSTRAEQFF. The CDR3 region has the DNA TGTGCCAGCAGCTTATCGACGAGGGCGGAGCAGTTCTTC.

The chain links TRBV27 to TRBJ2-7; D remains ambiguous. Germline values: CDR1 MNHEY, CDR2 SMNVEV (reference sequence). The CDR3 consists of 14 residues. Deletions cut 3 bases from V and 7 bases from J, with 16 bases between. In DNA form, the CDR3 reads TGTGCCAGCAGTTTCATTCCCTTTGGGGTGGAGCAGTACTTC. Its protein product is CASSFIPFGVEQYF.

About this clonotype: A single base separates this from a much larger clone, so it may be a read error. The CDR3 does not end in the conserved phenylalanine or tryptophan, so this is likely a read error. The chain uses TRBV14 and TRBJ2-7; 8 bases are shared with TRBD1. Germline CDR1 SGHDN, CDR2 FVKESK. The CDR3 extends over 15 amino acids. V lost 1 base, J lost 1 base, and 3 bases stayed unmatched. This CDR3 reads CASSQVRQGSYEQYC. CDR3 in DNA: TGTGCCAGCAGCCAAGTCCGACAGGGGTCCTACGAGCAGTACTGC.

The chain carries TRBV11-1 and TRBJ2-1; 12 bases match TRBD2. The V gene's germline CDR1 is SGHAT and CDR2 FQDESV (reference sequence). This CDR3 comprises 18 residues. After removal of 2 bases from V and 5 bases from J, the junction contained 10 bases not matched to a gene. The CDR3 reads CASSLKGLAGPINNEQFF. The DNA of the CDR3 is TGTGCCAGCAGCTTAAAGGGACTAGCGGGTCCTATTAACAATGAGCAGTTCTTC.

This chain connects TRBV28 to TRBJ2-7; 11 nucleotides line up with TRBD2. Trimming at V came to 4 bases and at J to 6 bases, leaving 11 bases not matched to a gene. The CDR3 spans 16 residues. From germline, CDR1 is MDHEN and CDR2 SYDVKM. CDR3: CASSSWGLAENGEQYF. Here the CDR3 DNA reads TGTGCCAGCAGTTCCTGGGGACTAGCGGAGAACGGCGAGCAGTACTTC.

The chain carries TRBV25-1 and TRBJ2-5; TRBD1 matches at 8 bases. This CDR3 is built from 14 residues. Trimming removed 2 bases from V and 5 bases from J; junction bases left unmatched: 4. CDR1 and CDR2 from the germline V gene are MGHDK and SYGVNS. The CDR3 DNA follows: TGTGCCAGCAGTGAACTGGACAGGGTGGAGACCCAGTACTTC. Amino acids: CASSELDRVETQYF. Combining the CDR3 with reference TRBV25-1 and TRBJ2-5 gives the whole variable domain EADIYQTPRYLVIGTGKKITLECSQTMGHDKMYWYQQDPGMELHLIHYSYGVNSTEKGDLSSESTVSRIRTEHFPLTLESARPSHTSQYLCASSELDRVETQYFGPGTRLLVL.

V is TRBV7-9 and J is TRBJ2-7, with 7 bases that match TRBD2. V was pared by 5 bases and J by 6 bases, with 13 bases of the junction left unmatched. CDR3 length: 15 residues. Germline loops: CDR1 SEHNR, CDR2 FQNEAQ (reference sequence). The CDR3 nucleotides read TGTGCCAGCAGCACCCAGCGGGACCCCGAAACCGAGCAGTACTTC. This codes for CASSTQRDPETEQYF.

This clonotype was counted between two and nine times. The chain employs TRBV28 and TRBJ2-7; 8 nucleotides align to TRBD2. Germline-derived CDR1 and CDR2 are MDHEN and SYDVKM. This CDR3 spans 15 amino acids. After removal of 6 bases from V and 2 bases from J, the junction contained 9 bases not matched to a gene. CDR3 nucleotide sequence: TGTGCCAGCAGGGGGTCGGGGGGGCTAACCTACGAGCAGTACTTC. It is translated as CASRGSGGLTYEQYF.

The chain couples TRBV13 to TRBJ2-7; no clear D gene. The germline gives CDR1 PRHDT, CDR2 FYEKMQ (reference sequence). V gave up 4 bases and J gave up 5 bases, with 9 bases separating them. This CDR3 has 12 residues. CDR3 sequence (DNA): TGTGCCAGCAGCTCCTTAGGACACGAGCAGTACTTC. Its protein is CASSSLGHEQYF.

This clonotype was counted only a few times. The V gene is TRBV7-2, the J gene TRBJ2-4, with 9 nucleotides matching TRBD2. Per germline, CDR1 SGHTA and CDR2 FQGNSA. The length of the CDR3 is 17 residues. With 3 bases clipped from V and 2 bases from J, the junction kept 8 bases outside the gene matches. The CDR3 DNA follows: TGTGCCAGCAGCTTCGTGCGGGAGGGCCCGTCCAAAAACATTCAGTACTTC. It yields the protein CASSFVREGPSKNIQYF.

CDR3 loop: CASSLERGLAVSYEQYF. DNA for the CDR3: TGTGCCAGCAGCTTAGAGCGGGGACTAGCGGTATCCTACGAGCAGTACTTC. V is TRBV11-2 and J is TRBJ2-7; 11 bases fit TRBD2. The CDR3 spans 17 residues. V gave up 0 bases and J gave up 1 base; unmatched junction bases: 5. Germline V gives CDR1 SGHAT, CDR2 FQNNGV.

The V gene is TRBV28, the J gene TRBJ1-1, with 10 bases matching TRBD1. The CDR3 runs 16 residues. V lost 5 bases, J lost 7 bases, and 13 bases stayed unmatched. Germline lookup yields CDR1 MDHEN and CDR2 SYDVKM. CDR3 in amino acids: CASSAAGQGKNGEAFF. The CDR3 region has the DNA TGTGCCAGCAGTGCAGCGGGACAGGGGAAGAATGGTGAAGCTTTCTTT.

This clonotype turned up a few times. The V and J genes are TRBV4-3 and TRBJ1-2; D gene ambiguous. There are 14 residues in the CDR3. The V gene's germline CDR1 is LGHNA and CDR2 YSLEER. V lost 0 bases to trimming and J lost 3 bases, with 8 bases between them. CDR3 in DNA: TGCGCCAGCAGCCAAGACCCCTCGGACTATGGCTACACCTTC. Its translation is CASSQDPSDYGYTF.

This clonotype was seen a few times. The J gene is TRBJ1-3, the V gene TRBV7-2; D possibly corresponds to TRBD1 (5 bases). CDR1 and CDR2 (germline): SGHTA, FQGNSA. The CDR3 has 13 amino acids. V was clipped by 5 bases and J by 4 bases, with 9 bases between them. The CDR3 loop reads CASSPGAGNTIYF. CDR3 nucleotide sequence: TGTGCCAGCAGCCCCGGGGCCGGAAACACCATATATTTT.

The CDR3 DNA is TGCAGTGCCAATCCGACGGGCAGGGAACTATCCGAGCAGTACTTC. It encodes CSANPTGRELSEQYF. V and J are TRBV20-1 and TRBJ2-7; TRBD1 might be the D (5 bases). In germline, CDR1 is DFQATT, CDR2 SNEGSKA (reference sequence). The CDR3 is 15 residues long. Trimming left V 6 bases short and J 6 bases short, with 24 bases between.

In its sample, this clonotype was seen many times. This chain connects TRBV5-1 to TRBJ2-3, with 7 nucleotides matching TRBD1. Germline CDR1 is SGHRS and CDR2 is YFSETQ. The length of the CDR3 is 16 residues. After removal of 4 bases from V and 5 bases from J, the junction contained 13 bases not matched to a gene. The CDR3 here is CASSLRQGFVGDTQYF. In nucleotides, the CDR3 is TGCGCCAGCAGCCTTCGACAGGGTTTTGTCGGAGATACGCAGTATTTT.

This clonotype has only a few counts. J is TRBJ2-2 and V is TRBV28; 11 bases agree with TRBD2. The CDR3 runs to 16 residues. J gave up 7 bases and V 7 bases, and 11 bases lay outside the gene matches. CDR1 MDHEN and CDR2 SYDVKM come from the germline V gene. This CDR3 reads CASIAGIAGGFGELFF. For the CDR3, the DNA is TGTGCCAGCATCGCGGGAATAGCGGGAGGGTTCGGGGAGCTGTTTTTT.

CDR3 residues: CSASRGTYEQYF. The CDR3 bases are TGCAGTGCTAGTCGGGGAACCTACGAGCAGTACTTC. The chain combines TRBV20-1 with TRBJ2-7; TRBD2 is a possible D gene (5 bases). The CDR3 is 12 amino acids. V was clipped by 3 bases and J by 2 bases, with 8 bases between them. CDR1 and CDR2 (germline): DFQATT, SNEGSKA (reference sequence).

There are many counts of this clonotype. This chain uses TRBV30 with TRBJ2-7; D may be TRBD1 (5 bases). V shed 2 bases and J shed 4 bases, with 15 bases lying between them. Germline V lookup: CDR1 GTSNPN, CDR2 SVGIG (reference sequence). The CDR3 runs 14 residues. DNA for the CDR3: TGTGCCTGGAGTTTCATGCCACAGGAGTACGAGCAGTACTTC. Protein product: CAWSFMPQEYEQYF.

V usage is TRBV7-2 and J usage is TRBJ2-2; D is unclear. V lost 0 bases to trimming and J lost 4 bases, with 24 bases between them. The CDR3 covers 20 residues. Germline V gives CDR1 SGHTA, CDR2 FQGNSA. In DNA, the CDR3 is TGTGCCAGCAGCTTAGCGGGCTTCGTAGTAGCACAGCAACGCACCGGGGAGCTGTTTTTT. Translated: CASSLAGFVVAQQRTGELFF.

With regard to this clonotype: A much bigger clone sits one base away, suggesting this may be a read error. The chain links TRBV12-3 or TRBV12-4 to TRBJ2-1; perhaps TRBD2 as D (5 bases). V dropped 3 bases and J dropped 3 bases, with 15 bases sitting between them. CDR3 length equals 16 residues. The chain's CDR3 is CASSLLLEGYYNEQFF. The CDR3 region has the DNA TGTGCCAGCAGTTTGTTACTAGAGGGATACTACAATGAGCAGTTCTTC.

This clonotype was seen only a few times. The chain employs TRBV5-4 and TRBJ2-2, with 9 nucleotides matching TRBD1. Germline V gene lookup returns CDR1 SGHNT and CDR2 YYREEE (reference sequence). The CDR3 has 15 amino acids. With V trimmed by 4 bases and J by 5 bases, 6 bases remained unmatched. CDR3 in DNA: TGTGCCAGCAGCAAACAGGGGGCGTTGACCGGGGAGCTGTTTTTT. Encoded protein: CASSKQGALTGELFF.

This clonotype was seen more than once but under ten times. The J gene is TRBJ1-1, the V gene TRBV12-3 or TRBV12-4, with 12 nucleotides matching TRBD1. Losses at the gene ends were 6 bases for V and 0 bases for J; bases not matched to a gene: 8. The CDR3 totals 17 residues. In nucleotides, the CDR3 is TGTGCCAGCAGCTTCGGGACAGGGGGCCTACTGAACACTGAAGCTTTCTTT. Translation: CASSFGTGGLLNTEAFF.

This clonotype appeared many times. The chain carries TRBV20-1 and TRBJ2-3, with 8 bases aligning to TRBD2. J gave up 6 bases and V 4 bases, and 6 bases lay outside the gene matches. The CDR3 consists of 13 residues. Germline values: CDR1 DFQATT, CDR2 SNEGSKA (reference sequence). The CDR3 is CSATAGVKDTQYF. CDR3 nucleotides: TGCAGTGCTACAGCGGGAGTAAAGGATACGCAGTATTTT.